Described below is a single T cell receptor (beta chain) sequence and its context. Its antigen remains unidentified. The data belong to a study of cytomegalovirus exposure and HLA in healthy donors. TCRdb's copy holds only in-frame clones and misses some; the assay was immunoSEQ multiplex PCR. The repertoire has 200,000 to 250,000 clones, just under 90% of them found once; the top ten carry 2% to 3%. Broader study findings: A list of approximately 160 TCR beta chains associated with cytomegalovirus was given. Most TCR sequences showed up rarely, but some public TCRs showed up in many donors.

Input material: PBMCs. The TCR comes from a man between 18 and 29 years old in good health and CMV-seronegative.

This chain's CDR3 is CASNIRGPNTGELFF. In nucleotides, the CDR3 is TGTGCCAGCAACATCAGGGGCCCTAACACCGGGGAGCTGTTTTTT. The chain has TRBV27 and TRBJ2-2, with TRBD1 as a possible D gene (6 bases). Germline CDR1 MNHEY, CDR2 SMNVEV (reference sequence). The CDR3 extends over 15 amino acids. V shed 7 bases and J shed 2 bases, with 14 bases lying between them.